This paragraph reports one TCR beta chain. The time point here: pretreatment peripheral blood. Peripheral blood mononuclear cells were collected from every patient before and during treatment, yielding between 1 and 8 samples per patient. Germline CDR1 reads MDHEN; CDR2 reads SYDVKM. The CDR3 is 15 residues long. V gave up 2 bases and J gave up 6 bases, with 14 bases separating them. Sequenced by immunoSEQ multiplex PCR; TCRdb stores in-frame clones only, minus some. This table holds tens of thousands of clones, 85% found once. This entry comes from a study of PD-L1 blockade in urothelial cancer. Study-wide context: Analysis of blood occurred 3 weeks (second dose) and 6 weeks after treatment start.

Sample: PBMCs, taken around atezolizumab (anti-PD-L1) treatment. This sequence was found in a man in his sixties or seventies with urothelial cancer. The V call is TRBV28, the J call TRBJ2-1, with D tentatively TRBD2 (6 bases). The CDR3 sequence is CASSLIPSESNEQFF. DNA of the CDR3: TGTGCCAGCAGTTTAATCCCTAGCGAATCCAATGAGCAGTTCTTC. Complete variable domain (other parts from reference TRBV28 and TRBJ2-1): DVKVTQSSRYLVKRTGEKVFLECVQDMDHENMFWYRQDPGLGLRLIYFSYDVKMKEKGDIPEGYSVSREKKERFSLILESASTNQTSMYLCASSLIPSESNEQFFGPGTRLTVL.